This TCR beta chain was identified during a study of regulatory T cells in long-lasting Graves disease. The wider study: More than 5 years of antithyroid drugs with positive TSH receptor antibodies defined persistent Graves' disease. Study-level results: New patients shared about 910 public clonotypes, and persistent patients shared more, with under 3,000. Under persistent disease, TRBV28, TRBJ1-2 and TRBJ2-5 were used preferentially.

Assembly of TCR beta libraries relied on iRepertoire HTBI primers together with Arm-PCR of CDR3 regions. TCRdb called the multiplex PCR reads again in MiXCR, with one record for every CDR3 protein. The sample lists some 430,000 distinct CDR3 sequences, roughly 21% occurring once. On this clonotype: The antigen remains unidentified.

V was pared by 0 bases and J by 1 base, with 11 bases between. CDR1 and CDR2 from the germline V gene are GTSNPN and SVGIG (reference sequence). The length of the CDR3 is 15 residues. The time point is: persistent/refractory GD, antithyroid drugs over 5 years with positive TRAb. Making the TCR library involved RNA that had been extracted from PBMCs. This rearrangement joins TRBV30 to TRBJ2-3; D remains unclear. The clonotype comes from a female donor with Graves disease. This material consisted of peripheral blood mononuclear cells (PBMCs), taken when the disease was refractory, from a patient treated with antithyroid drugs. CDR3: CAWSVSKAGTDTQYF. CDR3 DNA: TGTGCCTGGAGTGTATCCAAGGCTGGCACAGATACGCAGTATTTT.